These 16 T cell receptor beta chains were sequenced from one sample in a study of blood T cell repertoires in COVID-19. Libraries were prepared by immunoSEQ multiplex PCR; TCRdb keeps only in-frame clonotypes and omits some of them. Among over 200,000 clones, 75% to 90% were seen once, and the ten largest hold more than 3%. The sequenced sample was PBMCs or T cells enriched from blood (not recorded which). The receptor set was obtained from a woman under 40 who had been exposed to COVID-19.

The CDR3 nucleotides are TGTGCCAGCAGCCAAGGGGCGACGACCACCTACGAGCAGTACTTC. Encoded protein: CASSQGATTTYEQYF. This chain connects TRBV3-1 (or the pseudogene TRBV3-2) to TRBJ2-7; D remains unclear. V was cut by 1 base and J by 2 bases, with 12 bases left in between. The germline CDR1 and CDR2 sequences are LGHDT and YNNKEL (reference sequence). The CDR3 has 15 amino acids.

The CDR3 protein is CASSPPGLAGGQYF. CDR3 in DNA: TGTGCCAGCTCACCACCAGGACTAGCGGGAGGTCAGTATTTT. V gene TRBV18 combines with J gene TRBJ2-3; 14 bases map to TRBD2. J gave up 12 bases and V 0 bases, and 2 bases lay outside the gene matches. The CDR3 contains 14 residues. Germline CDR1 is KGHSH and CDR2 is LQKENI. The entire variable domain, with the rest obtained from reference TRBV18 and TRBJ2-3, is as follows: NAGVMQNPRHLVRRRGQEARLRCSPMKGHSHVYWYRQLPEEGLKFMVYLQKENIIDESGMPKERFSAEFPKEGPSILRIQQVVRGDSAAYFCASSPPGLAGGQYFGPGTRLTVL.

This chain links TRBV4-1 with TRBJ1-2; 7 bases line up with TRBD1. J was trimmed by 7 bases and V by 2 bases; bases with no gene match: 10. Looked up from germline, CDR1 is MGHRA and CDR2 is YSYEKL. The CDR3 totals 15 residues. CDR3 sequence (DNA): TGCGCCAGCAGCCAAAATACAGGGGCTACGGGTGGCTACACCTTC. Protein: CASSQNTGATGGYTF.

The chain recombines TRBV5-1 with TRBJ2-7; the D gene is possibly TRBD2 (6 bases). With 0 bases removed from V and 1 base from J, the gap between germline ends came to 17 bases. This CDR3 spans 17 amino acids. CDR1 SGHRS and CDR2 YFSETQ come from the germline V gene. As DNA, the CDR3 is TGCGCCAGCAGCTTGGGGGTAGGAGGGCACGCATCCTACGAGCAGTACTTC. Translating gives CASSLGVGGHASYEQYF.

The count of this clone is one. The CDR3 here is CASSIGALVNEQFF. The CDR3 coding sequence is TGTGCCAGTAGTATTGGGGCCCTGGTGAATGAGCAGTTCTTC. The rearrangement uses TRBV19 and TRBJ2-1; tentative D call: TRBD1 (5 bases). V shed 3 bases and J shed 7 bases, with 13 bases lying between them. Germline CDR1 and CDR2: LNHDA and SQIVND (reference sequence). CDR3 length: 14 amino acids.

The chain couples TRBV19 to TRBJ2-7; 9 positions agree with TRBD1. CDR1 is LNHDA and CDR2 is SQIVND in the germline V gene (reference sequence). V lost 10 bases, J lost 0 bases, and 13 bases stayed unmatched. CDR3 length equals 16 residues. In DNA, the CDR3 is TGTGCCAACCGGGACAGGGAACTAATGAGCTCCTACGAGCAGTACTTC. Encoded protein: CANRDRELMSSYEQYF.

The V gene is TRBV11-2, the J gene TRBJ2-1; 13 positions agree with TRBD2. Losses at the gene ends were 4 bases for V and 3 bases for J; bases not matched to a gene: 12. This CDR3 region has 19 residues. Germline V gene sequence: CDR1 SGHAT, CDR2 FQNNGV. CDR3 protein: CASSYPTSGTSGIYNEQFF. The CDR3 bases are TGTGCCAGCAGCTACCCTACTTCCGGGACTAGCGGGATCTACAATGAGCAGTTCTTC.

The CDR3 DNA sequence: TGCAGCGTCGAACTAGCGGGAGGGGGGGATGAGCAGTTCTTC. Its translation is CSVELAGGGDEQFF. The chain is built from TRBV29-1 and TRBJ2-1; 13 nucleotides line up with TRBD2. This CDR3 comprises 14 residues. J was trimmed by 8 bases and V by 6 bases; bases with no gene match: 7. Germline V gene sequence: CDR1 SQVTM, CDR2 ANQGSEA.

The V and J genes are TRBV5-1 and TRBJ2-5; D is perhaps TRBD2 (5 bases). V dropped 1 base and J dropped 2 bases, with 15 bases sitting between them. The germline V gene encodes CDR1 SGHRS and CDR2 YFSETQ. This CDR3 comprises 16 residues. CDR3 amino acids: CASSLFRGNNQETQYF. The CDR3, as DNA: TGCGCCAGCAGCTTGTTTCGGGGTAACAATCAAGAGACCCAGTACTTC.

The V call is TRBV2, the J call TRBJ2-7; 7 bases are shared with TRBD2. With 7 bases clipped from V and 2 bases from J, the junction kept 5 bases outside the gene matches. The CDR3 contains 13 residues. Germline CDR1 and CDR2: SNHLY and FYNNEI. In DNA, the CDR3 is TGTGCCAGCACTTCGGGAGGACCCTACGAGCAGTACTTC. Translating it yields CASTSGGPYEQYF.

The chain employs TRBV25-1 and TRBJ2-1; no clear D gene. CDR3 length equals 15 residues. Per the germline V gene, CDR1 is MGHDK and CDR2 is SYGVNS. V was trimmed by 5 bases and J by 4 bases, leaving 15 bases between them. The CDR3 DNA sequence: TGTGCCAGCAGTCGTCCGGGTGGCTTTTACAATGAGCAGTTCTTC. It is translated as CASSRPGGFYNEQFF.

The chain employs TRBV21-1 and TRBJ1-5. TRBV21-1 is listed as a pseudogene. The CDR3 extends over 20 amino acids. The CDR3 sequence is CASTTQRPTKYGLSNQPQHF. CDR3 DNA sequence: TGTGCCAGCACCACCCAACGACCTACTAAGTATGGACTCAGCAATCAGCCCCAGCATTTT.

J is TRBJ2-1 and V is TRBV19; 11 nucleotides match TRBD2. The CDR3 sequence is 16 residues long. J gave up 6 bases and V 7 bases, and 11 bases lay outside the gene matches. Germline V CDR1 and CDR2: LNHDA, SQIVND (reference sequence). This chain's CDR3 is CASTRIAGGVGNEQFF. The CDR3 DNA reads TGTGCCAGTACGCGAATAGCGGGAGGGGTGGGCAATGAGCAGTTCTTC.

The chain uses TRBV12-3 or TRBV12-4 and TRBJ1-4; no firm D call. The CDR3 is 12 residues long. Trimming removed 3 bases from V and 8 bases from J, with 7 bases in between. The CDR3 DNA sequence: TGTGCCAGCAGTTTTGGGGAGGAAAAACTGTTTTTT. It specifies CASSFGEEKLFF.

In regard to this clone: This specimen includes other DNA sequences encoding the same CDR3. The V and J genes are TRBV5-4 and TRBJ2-5; tentative D call: TRBD1 (7 bases). Deletions cut 2 bases from V and 5 bases from J, with 10 bases between. This CDR3 has 13 residues. Per the germline V gene, CDR1 is SGHNT and CDR2 is YYREEE (reference sequence). The CDR3 here is CASSLAGGETQYF. As DNA, the CDR3 is TGTGCCAGCAGCTTAGCAGGGGGGGAGACCCAGTACTTC.

The rearrangement links TRBV28 to TRBJ1-2, with D possibly being TRBD1 (6 bases). V dropped 7 bases and J dropped 5 bases, with 20 bases sitting between them. The germline V gene encodes CDR1 MDHEN and CDR2 SYDVKM. CDR3 length: 15 residues. This CDR3 reads CASIPVGGRVYGYTF. The CDR3 DNA reads TGTGCCAGCATCCCGGTGGGGGGGCGCGTGTATGGCTACACCTTC.